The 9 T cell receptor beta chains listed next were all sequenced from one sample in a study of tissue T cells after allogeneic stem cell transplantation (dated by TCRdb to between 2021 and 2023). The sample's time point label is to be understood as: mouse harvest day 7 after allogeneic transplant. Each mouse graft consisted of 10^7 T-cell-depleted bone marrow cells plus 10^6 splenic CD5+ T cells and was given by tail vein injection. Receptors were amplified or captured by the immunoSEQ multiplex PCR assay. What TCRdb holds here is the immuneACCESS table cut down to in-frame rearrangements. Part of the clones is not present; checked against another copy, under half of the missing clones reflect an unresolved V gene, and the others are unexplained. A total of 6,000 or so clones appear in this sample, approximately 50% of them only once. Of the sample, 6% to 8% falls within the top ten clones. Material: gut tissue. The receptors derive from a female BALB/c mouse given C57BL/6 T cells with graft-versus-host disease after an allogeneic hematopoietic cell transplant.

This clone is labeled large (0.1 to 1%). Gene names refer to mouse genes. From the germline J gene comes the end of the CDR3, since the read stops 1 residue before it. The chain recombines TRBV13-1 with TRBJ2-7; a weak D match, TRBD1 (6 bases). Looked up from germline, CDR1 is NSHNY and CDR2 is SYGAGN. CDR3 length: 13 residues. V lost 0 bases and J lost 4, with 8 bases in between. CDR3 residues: CASSDGDIYEQYF. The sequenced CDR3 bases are TGTGCCAGCAGTGATGGGGACATATATGAACAGTAC.

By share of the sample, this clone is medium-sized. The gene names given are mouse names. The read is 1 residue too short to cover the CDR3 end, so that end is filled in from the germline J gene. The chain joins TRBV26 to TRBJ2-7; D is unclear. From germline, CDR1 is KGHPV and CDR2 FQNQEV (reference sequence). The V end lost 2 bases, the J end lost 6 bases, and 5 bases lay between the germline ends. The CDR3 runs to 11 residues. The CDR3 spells CASSLGVEQYF. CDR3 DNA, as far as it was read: TGTGCCAGCAGTCTGGGGGTTGAACAGTAC.

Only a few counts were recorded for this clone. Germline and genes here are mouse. This chain's CDR3 is CASKQGASAETLYF. CDR3 DNA, as far as it was read: TGTGCCAGCAAACAGGGGGCGAGTGCAGAAACGCTGTAT. The chain employs TRBV26 and TRBJ2-3; TRBD1 aligns across 9 bases. The CDR3 end falls 1 residue outside the read, so it is completed with the germline J gene. CDR3 length: 14 amino acids. CDR1 is KGHPV, CDR2 FQNQEV, per germline (reference sequence). The J segment lost 0 bases and the V segment lost 7 bases, leaving 2 bases of the junction unmatched.

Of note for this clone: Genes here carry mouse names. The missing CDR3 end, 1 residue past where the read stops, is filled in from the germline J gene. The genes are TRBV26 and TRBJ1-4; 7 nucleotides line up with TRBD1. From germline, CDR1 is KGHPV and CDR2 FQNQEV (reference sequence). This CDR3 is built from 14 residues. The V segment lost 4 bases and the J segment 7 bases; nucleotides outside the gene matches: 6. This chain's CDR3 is CASSRDSSGERLFF. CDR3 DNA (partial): TGTGCCAGCAGTCGGGACAGTTCCGGCGAAAGATTATTT.

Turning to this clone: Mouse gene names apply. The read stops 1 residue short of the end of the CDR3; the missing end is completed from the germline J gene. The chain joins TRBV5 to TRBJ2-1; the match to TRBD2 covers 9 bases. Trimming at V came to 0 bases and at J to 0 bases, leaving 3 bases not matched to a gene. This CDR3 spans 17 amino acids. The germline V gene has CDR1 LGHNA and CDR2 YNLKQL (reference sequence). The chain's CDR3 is CASSQDRLGVNYAEQFF. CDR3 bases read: TGTGCCAGCAGCCAAGATCGACTGGGGGTTAACTATGCTGAGCAGTTC.

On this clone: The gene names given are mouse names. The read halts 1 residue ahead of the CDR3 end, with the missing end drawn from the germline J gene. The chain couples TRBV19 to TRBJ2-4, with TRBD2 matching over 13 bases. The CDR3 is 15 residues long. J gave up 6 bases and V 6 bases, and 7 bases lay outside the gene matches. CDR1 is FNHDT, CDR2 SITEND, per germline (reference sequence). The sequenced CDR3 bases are TGTGCCAGCATCAAGGACTGGGGGGGCGGGAACACCTTGTAC. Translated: CASIKDWGGGNTLY. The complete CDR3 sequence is CASIKDWGGGNTLYF.

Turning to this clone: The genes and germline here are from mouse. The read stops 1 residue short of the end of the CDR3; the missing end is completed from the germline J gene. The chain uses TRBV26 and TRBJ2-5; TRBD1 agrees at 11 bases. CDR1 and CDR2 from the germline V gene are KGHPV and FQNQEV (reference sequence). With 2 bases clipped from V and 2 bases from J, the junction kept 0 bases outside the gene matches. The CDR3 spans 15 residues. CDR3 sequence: CASSLGTGGQDTQYF. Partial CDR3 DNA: TGTGCCAGCAGTCTGGGGACAGGGGGCCAAGACACCCAGTAC.

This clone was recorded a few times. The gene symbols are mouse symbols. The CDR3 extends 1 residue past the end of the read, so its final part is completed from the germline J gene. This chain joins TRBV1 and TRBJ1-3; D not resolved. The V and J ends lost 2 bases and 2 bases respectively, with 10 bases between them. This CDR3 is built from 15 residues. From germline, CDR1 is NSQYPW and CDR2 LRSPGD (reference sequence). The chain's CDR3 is CTCSAPGYPGNTLYF. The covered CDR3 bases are TGCACCTGCAGTGCACCGGGGTATCCTGGAAATACGCTCTAT.

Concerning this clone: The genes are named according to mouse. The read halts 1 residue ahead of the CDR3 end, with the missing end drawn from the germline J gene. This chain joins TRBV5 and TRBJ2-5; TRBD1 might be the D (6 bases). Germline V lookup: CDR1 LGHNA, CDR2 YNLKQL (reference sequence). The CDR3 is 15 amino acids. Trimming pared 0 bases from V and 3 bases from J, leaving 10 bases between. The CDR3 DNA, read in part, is TGTGCCAGCAGCCAAGATCGAGGGGGTCAAGACACCCAGTAC. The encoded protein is CASSQDRGGQDTQY. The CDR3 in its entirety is CASSQDRGGQDTQYF.